The clone carrying this T cell receptor beta chain has a count of ten or more. This record belongs to a study of human T cells and chemical hapten exposure. Study overall: Patches that contained 0.01% DPC were applied to the upper back and read at 6 days.

Germline V CDR1 and CDR2: SGDLS, YYNGEE. V was clipped by 4 bases and J by 2 bases, with 9 bases between them. The CDR3 is made up of 13 amino acids. Time point indicated: patch test 1, 2 weeks after DPC sensitization. Regarding treatment: therapeutic diphenylcyclopropenone sensitization with weekly scalp DPC. TCRdb reprocessed the RACE reads via MiXCR and lists one record per CDR3 protein. The sample includes about 83,000 distinct CDR3 sequences, 6% to 9% of them seen just once. The V and J genes are TRBV9 and TRBJ1-1; D is unresolved. The sequence derives from a woman aged 25-40 years with alopecia areata. Some clones in this sample may be carry-over from other donors' samples. The material was whole blood, obtained in connection with sensitization to the hapten diphenylcyclopropenone (DPC). The CDR3 DNA follows: TGTGCCAGCAGCCCACAGTTCAACACTGAAGCTTTCTTT. Amino acid sequence: CASSPQFNTEAFF.